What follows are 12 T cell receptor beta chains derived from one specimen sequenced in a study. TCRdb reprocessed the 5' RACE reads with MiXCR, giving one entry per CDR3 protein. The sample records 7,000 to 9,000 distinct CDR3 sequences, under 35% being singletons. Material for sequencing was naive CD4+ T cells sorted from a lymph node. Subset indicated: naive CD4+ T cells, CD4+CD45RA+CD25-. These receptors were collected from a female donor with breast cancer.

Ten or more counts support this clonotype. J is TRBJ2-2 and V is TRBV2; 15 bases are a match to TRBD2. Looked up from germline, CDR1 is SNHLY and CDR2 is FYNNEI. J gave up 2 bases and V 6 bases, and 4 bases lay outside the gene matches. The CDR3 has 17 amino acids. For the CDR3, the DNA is TGTGCCAGCAGGGGGACTAGCGGGGGGCGTAACACCGGGGAGCTGTTTTTT. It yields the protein CASRGTSGGRNTGELFF.

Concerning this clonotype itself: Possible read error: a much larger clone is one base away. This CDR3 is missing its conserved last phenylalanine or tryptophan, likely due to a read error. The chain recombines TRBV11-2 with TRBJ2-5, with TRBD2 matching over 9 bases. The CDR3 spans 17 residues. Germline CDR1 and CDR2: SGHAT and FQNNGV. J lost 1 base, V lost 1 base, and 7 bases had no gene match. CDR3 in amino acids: CASSLGHSGGSQETQYL. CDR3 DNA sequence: TGTGCCAGCAGCTTAGGTCACAGCGGGGGGTCCCAAGAGACCCAGTACCTC.

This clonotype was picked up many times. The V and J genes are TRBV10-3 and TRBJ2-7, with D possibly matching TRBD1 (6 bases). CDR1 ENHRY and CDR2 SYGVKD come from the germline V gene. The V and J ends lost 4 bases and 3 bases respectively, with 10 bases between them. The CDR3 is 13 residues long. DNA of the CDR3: TGTGCCATCAGTGTAGGGGGAGACTACGAGCAGTACTTC. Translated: CAISVGGDYEQYF.

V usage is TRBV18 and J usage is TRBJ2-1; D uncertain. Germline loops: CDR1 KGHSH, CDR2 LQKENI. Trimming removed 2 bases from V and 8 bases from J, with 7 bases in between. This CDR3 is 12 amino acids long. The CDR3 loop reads CASSPTQDEQFF. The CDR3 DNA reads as TGTGCCAGCTCACCAACTCAGGATGAGCAGTTCTTC. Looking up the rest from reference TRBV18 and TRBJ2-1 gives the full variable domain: NAGVMQNPRHLVRRRGQEARLRCSPMKGHSHVYWYRQLPEEGLKFMVYLQKENIIDESGMPKERFSAEFPKEGPSILRIQQVVRGDSAAYFCASSPTQDEQFFGPGTRLTVL.

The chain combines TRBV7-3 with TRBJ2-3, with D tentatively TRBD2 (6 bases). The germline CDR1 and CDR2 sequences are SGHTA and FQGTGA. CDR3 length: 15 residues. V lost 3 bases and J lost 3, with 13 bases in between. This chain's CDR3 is CASSLEGRRTDTQYF. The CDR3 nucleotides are TGTGCCAGCAGCTTGGAGGGTAGGCGGACAGATACGCAGTATTTT.

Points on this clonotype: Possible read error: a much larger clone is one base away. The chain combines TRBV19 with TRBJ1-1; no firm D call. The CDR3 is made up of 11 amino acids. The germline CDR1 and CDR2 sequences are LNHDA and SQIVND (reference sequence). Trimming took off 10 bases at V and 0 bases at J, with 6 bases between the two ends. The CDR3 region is CATRVNTEAFF. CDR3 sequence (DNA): TGTGCCACTAGAGTGAACACTGAAGCTTTCTTT.

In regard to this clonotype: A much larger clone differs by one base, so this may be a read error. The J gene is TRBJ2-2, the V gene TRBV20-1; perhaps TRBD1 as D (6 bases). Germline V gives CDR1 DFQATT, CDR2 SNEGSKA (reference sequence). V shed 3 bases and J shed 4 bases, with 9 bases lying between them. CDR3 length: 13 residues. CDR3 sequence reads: CSASWGRTGELFF. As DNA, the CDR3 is TGCAGTGCTAGTTGGGGGCGCACCGGGGAGCTGTTTTTT.

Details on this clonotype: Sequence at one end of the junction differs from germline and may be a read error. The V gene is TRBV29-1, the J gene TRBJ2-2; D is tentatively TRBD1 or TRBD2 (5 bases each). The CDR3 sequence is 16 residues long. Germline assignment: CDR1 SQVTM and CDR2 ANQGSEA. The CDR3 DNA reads TGCAGCGTTGAGGGGGTGGCGGCCATCGAGGCCGCGGAGCCGTTTTTT. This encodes CSVEGVAAIEAAEPFF.

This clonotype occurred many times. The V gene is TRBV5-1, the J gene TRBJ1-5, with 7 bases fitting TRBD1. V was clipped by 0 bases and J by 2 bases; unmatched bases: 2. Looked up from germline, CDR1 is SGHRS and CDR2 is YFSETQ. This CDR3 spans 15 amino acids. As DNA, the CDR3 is TGCGCCAGCAGCTTGGGGGACAGTGGCAATCAGCCCCAGCATTTT. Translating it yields CASSLGDSGNQPQHF.

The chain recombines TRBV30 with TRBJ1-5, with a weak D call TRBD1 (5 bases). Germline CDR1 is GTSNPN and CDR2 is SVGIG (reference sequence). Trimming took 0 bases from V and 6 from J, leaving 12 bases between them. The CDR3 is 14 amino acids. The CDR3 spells CAWSVQEQGQPQHF. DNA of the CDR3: TGTGCCTGGAGTGTGCAGGAGCAGGGTCAGCCCCAGCATTTT.

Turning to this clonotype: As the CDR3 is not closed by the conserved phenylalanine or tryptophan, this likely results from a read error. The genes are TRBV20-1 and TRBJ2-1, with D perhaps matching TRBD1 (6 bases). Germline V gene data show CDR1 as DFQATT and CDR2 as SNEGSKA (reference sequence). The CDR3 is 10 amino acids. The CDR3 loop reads CGARGNEQFL. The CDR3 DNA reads TGCGGTGCTAGGGGGAATGAGCAGTTCCTC.

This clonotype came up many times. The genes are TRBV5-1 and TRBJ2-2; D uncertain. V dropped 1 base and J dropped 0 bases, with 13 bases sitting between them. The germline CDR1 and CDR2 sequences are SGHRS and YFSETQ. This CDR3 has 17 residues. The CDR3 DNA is TGCGCCAGCAGCTTGAAGGTTAAGGGTTCGAACACCGGGGAGCTGTTTTTT. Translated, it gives CASSLKVKGSNTGELFF.